The following is a T cell receptor (beta chain) sequence with its context. The record originates from a study of blood T cells in healthy people across ages. The germline gives CDR1 DFQATT, CDR2 SNEGSKA (reference sequence). The CDR3 length is 18 residues. Trimming stripped 0 bases from V and 0 bases from J, with 18 bases between. PCR was performed a second time for roughly 7 to 11 cycles using a sample-barcoded 5' primer and a J-beta primer mix. TCRdb reprocessed the 5' RACE reads with MiXCR, giving one entry per CDR3 protein. Here the sample spans roughly 700,000 distinct CDR3 sequences, roughly 25% being singletons. These data also featured in a second study, about T cells of mothers and their children.

The TCR sequence derives from a boy younger than 18 in good health. The material sequenced was blood. The chain uses TRBV20-1 and TRBJ2-1, with a possible D match to TRBD1 (5 bases). This CDR3 reads CSARDHLGDRSSYNEQFF. The CDR3 coding sequence is TGCAGTGCTAGAGACCACCTTGGCGACAGAAGCTCCTACAATGAGCAGTTCTTC.